This T cell receptor (beta chain) originates from a study of T cell responses to AZD1222 COVID-19 vaccine. General study findings and limits: White British donors predominated, females outnumbered males, and clonal diversity was possibly underestimated. No day 14 peak samples; only post-peak repertoires were characterized.

A word on this clone: The antigen remains unidentified.

CDR1 and CDR2 (germline): SGDLS, YYNGEE. This CDR3 comprises 15 residues. Trimming pared 4 bases from V and 2 bases from J, leaving 12 bases between. Sequencing used immunoSEQ multiplex PCR; TCRdb keeps in-frame clones, though not all of them. The sample includes 100,000 or so clones, roughly 85% seen only once; the top ten take approximately 2.9%. The gene calls are TRBV9 and TRBJ2-2; D is possibly TRBD2 (6 bases). The receptor's source is an adult in good health. This material consisted of peripheral blood, taken on day 0 of AZD1222 vaccination. CDR3 nucleotide sequence: TGTGCCAGCAGCCTTGGGACTGAAAACACCGGGGAGCTGTTTTTT. Translating it yields CASSLGTENTGELFF.